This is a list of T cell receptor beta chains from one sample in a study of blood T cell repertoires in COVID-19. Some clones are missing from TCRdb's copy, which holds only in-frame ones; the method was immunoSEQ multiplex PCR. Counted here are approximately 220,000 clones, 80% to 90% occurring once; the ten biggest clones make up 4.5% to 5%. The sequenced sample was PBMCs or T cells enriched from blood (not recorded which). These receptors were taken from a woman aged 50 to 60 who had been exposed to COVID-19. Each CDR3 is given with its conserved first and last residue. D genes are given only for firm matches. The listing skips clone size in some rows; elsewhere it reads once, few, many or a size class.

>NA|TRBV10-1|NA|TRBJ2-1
TGCGCCAGCAGTGAGTCTAAGAGGGTCGGACTGTACAATGAGCAGTTCTTC
CASSESKRVGLYNEQFF
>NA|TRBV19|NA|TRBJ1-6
TGTGCCAGTAGTAGTAACATGCTCCGTCTTTCACCCCTCCACTTT
CASSSNMLRLSPLHF
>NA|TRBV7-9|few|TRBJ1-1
TGTGCCAGCAGCTTAGATCAGGGCACTGAAGCTTTCTTT
CASSLDQGTEAFF
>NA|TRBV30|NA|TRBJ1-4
TGTGCCTGGAGTGGGACTGCAACTAATGAAAAACTGTTTTTT
CAWSGTATNEKLFF
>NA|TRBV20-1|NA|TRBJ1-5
TGCAGTGCTATTGAGGGCAGCAATCAGCCCCAGCATTTT
CSAIEGSNQPQHF
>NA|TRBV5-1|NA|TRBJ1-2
TGCGCCAGCAGCGAGACTGATTATGGCTACACCTTC
CASSETDYGYTF
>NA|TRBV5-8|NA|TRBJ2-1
TGTGCCAGCAGCTTGAGGGGGGGTAGGAAGTCCTACAATGAGCAGTTCTTC
CASSLRGGRKSYNEQFF
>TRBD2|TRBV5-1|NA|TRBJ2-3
TGCGCCAGCAGCGGCGGGGGGGCCTTTAGCACAGATACGCAGTATTTT
CASSGGGAFSTDTQYF
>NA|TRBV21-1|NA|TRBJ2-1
TGTGCCAGCAGCGGGGGGGTCAGGGCCCCAGTACTCTACAATGAGCAGTTCTTC
CASSGGVRAPVLYNEQFF
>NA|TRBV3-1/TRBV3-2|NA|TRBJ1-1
TGTGCCAGCAGCCAAGATCTGAGGCCGAGGACTGAAGCTTTCTTT
CASSQDLRPRTEAFF
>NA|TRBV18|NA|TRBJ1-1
TGTGCCAGCTCACCCAGACAAATGAACACTGAAGCTTTCTTT
CASSPRQMNTEAFF
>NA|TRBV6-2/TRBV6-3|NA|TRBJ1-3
TGTGCCAGCAGCCCAGCCTCGGGATCTGGAAACACCATATATTTT
CASSPASGSGNTIYF
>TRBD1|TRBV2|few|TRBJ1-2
TGTGCCAGCAGCGGGGGACAGTCGAGAGGCTACACCTTC
CASSGGQSRGYTF
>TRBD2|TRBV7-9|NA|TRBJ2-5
TGTGCCAGCACCGACGGACTAGCGGGGTTGGGCGGGGAGACCCAGTACTTC
CASTDGLAGLGGETQYF
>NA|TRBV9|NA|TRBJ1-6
TGTGCCAGCAGCGTAGGGCAGGGAAATTCACCCCTCCACTTT
CASSVGQGNSPLHF
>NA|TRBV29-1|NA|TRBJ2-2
TGCAGCGCCGTCCTAGCGCGGACATACACCGGGGAGCTGTTTTTT
CSAVLARTYTGELFF
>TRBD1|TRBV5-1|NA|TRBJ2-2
TGCGCCAGCAGGCCGACAGGGCCTAACACCGGGGAGCTGTTTTTT
CASRPTGPNTGELFF
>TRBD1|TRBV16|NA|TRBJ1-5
TGTGCCAGCAGCTTGGGACAGGGGGTGTTGAATCAGCCCCAGCATTTT
CASSLGQGVLNQPQHF
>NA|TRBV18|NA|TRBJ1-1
TGTGCCAGCTCACCTAGTGCGTTGAACACTGAAGCTTTCTTT
CASSPSALNTEAFF
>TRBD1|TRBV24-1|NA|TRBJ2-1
TGTGCCCCCCCAGGGGGCAGGGGACACAATGAGCAGTTCTTC
CAPPGGRGHNEQFF
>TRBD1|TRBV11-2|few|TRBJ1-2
TGTGCCAGCAGCCCCGACAGGGTTGGCGGCTACACCTTC
CASSPDRVGGYTF